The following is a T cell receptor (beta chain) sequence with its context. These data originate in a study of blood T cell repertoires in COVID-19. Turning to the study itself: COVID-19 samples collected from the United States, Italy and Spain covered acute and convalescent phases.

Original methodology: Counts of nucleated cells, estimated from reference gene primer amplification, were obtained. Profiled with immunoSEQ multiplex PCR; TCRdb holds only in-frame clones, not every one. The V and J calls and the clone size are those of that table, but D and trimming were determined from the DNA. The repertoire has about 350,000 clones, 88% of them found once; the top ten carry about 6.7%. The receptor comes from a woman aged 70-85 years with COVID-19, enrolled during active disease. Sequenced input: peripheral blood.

The CDR3 DNA follows: TGTGCCAGCAGCCTAAAGGGGGATCACTCCTACGAGCAGTACTTC. Translation gives CASSLKGDHSYEQYF. The chain joins TRBV13 to TRBJ2-7; D is perhaps TRBD1 (6 bases). The CDR3 contains 15 residues. The germline CDR1 and CDR2 sequences are PRHDT and FYEKMQ (reference sequence). Between the trimmed V and J ends, which lost 5 bases and 0 bases, there was a span of 14 bases. The full variable domain, in which reference TRBV13 and TRBJ2-7 provide the parts outside the CDR3, is AAGVIQSPRHLIKEKRETATLKCYPIPRHDTVYWYQQGPGQDPQFLISFYEKMQSDKGSIPDRFSAQQFSDYHSELNMSSLELGDSALYFCASSLKGDHSYEQYFGPGTRLTVT.